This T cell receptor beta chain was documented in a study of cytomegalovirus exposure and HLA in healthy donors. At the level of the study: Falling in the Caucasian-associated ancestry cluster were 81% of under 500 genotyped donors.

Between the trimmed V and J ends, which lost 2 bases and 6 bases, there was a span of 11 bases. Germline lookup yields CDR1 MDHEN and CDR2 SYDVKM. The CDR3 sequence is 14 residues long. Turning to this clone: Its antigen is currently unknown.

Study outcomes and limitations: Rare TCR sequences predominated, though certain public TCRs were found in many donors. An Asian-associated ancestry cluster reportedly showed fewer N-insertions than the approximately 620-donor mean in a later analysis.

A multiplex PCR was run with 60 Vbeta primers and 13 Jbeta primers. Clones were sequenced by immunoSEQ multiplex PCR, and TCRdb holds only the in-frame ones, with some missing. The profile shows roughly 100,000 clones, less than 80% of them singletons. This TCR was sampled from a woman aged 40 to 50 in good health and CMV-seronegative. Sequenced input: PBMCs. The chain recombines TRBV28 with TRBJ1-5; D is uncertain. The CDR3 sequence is CASSLEFRGQPQHF. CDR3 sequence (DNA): TGTGCCAGCAGTTTAGAGTTTCGAGGTCAGCCCCAGCATTTT.